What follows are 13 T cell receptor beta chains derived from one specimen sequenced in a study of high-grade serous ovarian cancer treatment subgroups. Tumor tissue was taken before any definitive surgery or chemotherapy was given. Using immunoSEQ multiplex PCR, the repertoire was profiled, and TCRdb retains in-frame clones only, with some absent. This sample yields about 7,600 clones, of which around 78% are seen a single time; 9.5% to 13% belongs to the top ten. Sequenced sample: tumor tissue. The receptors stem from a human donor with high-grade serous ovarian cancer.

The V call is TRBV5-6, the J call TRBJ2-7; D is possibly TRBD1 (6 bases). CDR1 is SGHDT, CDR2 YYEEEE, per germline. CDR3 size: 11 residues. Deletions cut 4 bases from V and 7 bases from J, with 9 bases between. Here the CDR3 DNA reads TGTGCCAGCAGCACACAGGGAGAGCAGTACTTC. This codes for CASSTQGEQYF. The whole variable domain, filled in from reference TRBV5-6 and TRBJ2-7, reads DAGVTQSPTHLIKTRGQQVTLRCSPKSGHDTVSWYQQALGQGPQFIFQYYEEEERQRGNFPDRFSGHQFPNYSSELNVNALLLGDSALYLCASSTQGEQYFGPGTRLTVT.

The CDR3 DNA is TGTGCCAGCAGCTTAGTGATGGGCGACTATGGCTACACCTTC. Its protein product is CASSLVMGDYGYTF. V usage is TRBV7-9 and J usage is TRBJ1-2; D is undetermined. V lost 1 base and J lost 3, with 9 bases in between. The CDR3 has 14 amino acids. CDR1 SEHNR and CDR2 FQNEAQ come from the germline V gene (reference sequence).

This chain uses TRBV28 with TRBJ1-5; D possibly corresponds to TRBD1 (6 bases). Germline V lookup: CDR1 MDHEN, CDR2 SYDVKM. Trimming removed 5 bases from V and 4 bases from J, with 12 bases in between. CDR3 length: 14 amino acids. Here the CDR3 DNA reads TGTGCCAGCAGTCCCCTCACAGGGAATCAGCCCCAGCATTTT. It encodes CASSPLTGNQPQHF.

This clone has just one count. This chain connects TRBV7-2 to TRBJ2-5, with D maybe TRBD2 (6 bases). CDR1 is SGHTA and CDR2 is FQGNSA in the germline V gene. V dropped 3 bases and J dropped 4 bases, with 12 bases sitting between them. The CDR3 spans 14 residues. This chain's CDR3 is CASSFGGLGETQYF. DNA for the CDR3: TGTGCCAGCAGCTTCGGGGGTTTGGGAGAGACCCAGTACTTC.

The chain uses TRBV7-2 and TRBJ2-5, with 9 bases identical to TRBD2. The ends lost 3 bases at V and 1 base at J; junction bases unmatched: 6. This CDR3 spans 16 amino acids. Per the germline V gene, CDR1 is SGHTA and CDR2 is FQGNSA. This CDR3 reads CASSFVGSGSQETQYF. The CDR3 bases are TGTGCCAGCAGCTTCGTTGGTAGCGGGAGCCAAGAGACCCAGTACTTC.

The CDR3 is CASTQGTSAQETQYF. The CDR3 nucleotides read TGTGCCAGTACCCAGGGGACTAGCGCACAAGAGACCCAGTACTTC. The chain links TRBV19 to TRBJ2-5; 10 bases align to TRBD2. V dropped 7 bases and J dropped 2; count of bases not matched to a gene: 7. The CDR3 has 15 residues. Germline loops: CDR1 LNHDA, CDR2 SQIVND (reference sequence).

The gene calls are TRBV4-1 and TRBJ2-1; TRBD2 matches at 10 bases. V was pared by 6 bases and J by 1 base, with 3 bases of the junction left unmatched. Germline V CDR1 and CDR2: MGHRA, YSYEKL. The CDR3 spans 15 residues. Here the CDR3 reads CASRLAGLSYNEQFF. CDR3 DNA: TGCGCCAGCAGACTAGCGGGACTGTCCTACAATGAGCAGTTCTTC.

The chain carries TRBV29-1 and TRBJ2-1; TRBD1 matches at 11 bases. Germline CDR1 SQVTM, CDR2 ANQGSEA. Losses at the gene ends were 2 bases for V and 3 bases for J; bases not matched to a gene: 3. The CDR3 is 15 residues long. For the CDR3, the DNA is TGCAGCGTTGAACCGGACAGGGGGCTCTACAATGAGCAGTTCTTC. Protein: CSVEPDRGLYNEQFF.

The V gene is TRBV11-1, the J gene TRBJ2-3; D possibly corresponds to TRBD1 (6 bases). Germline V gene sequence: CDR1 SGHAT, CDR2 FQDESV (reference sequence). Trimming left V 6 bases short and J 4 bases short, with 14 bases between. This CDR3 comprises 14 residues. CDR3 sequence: CASRLNQGSDTQYF. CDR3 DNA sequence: TGTGCCAGCAGACTAAACCAGGGGTCAGATACGCAGTATTTT.

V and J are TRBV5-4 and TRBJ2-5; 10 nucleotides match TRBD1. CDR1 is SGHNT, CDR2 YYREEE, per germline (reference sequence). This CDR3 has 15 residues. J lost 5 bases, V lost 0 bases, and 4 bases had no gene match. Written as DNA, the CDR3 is TGTGCCAGCAGCTTGGGACAGGGGGCCAGGGAGACCCAGTACTTC. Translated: CASSLGQGARETQYF.

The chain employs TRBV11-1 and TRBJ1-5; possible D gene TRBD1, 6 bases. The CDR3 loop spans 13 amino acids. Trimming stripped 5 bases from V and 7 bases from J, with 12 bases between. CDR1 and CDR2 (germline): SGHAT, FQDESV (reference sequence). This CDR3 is CASSPGTKQPQHF. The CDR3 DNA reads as TGTGCCAGCAGCCCCGGGACAAAGCAGCCCCAGCATTTT.

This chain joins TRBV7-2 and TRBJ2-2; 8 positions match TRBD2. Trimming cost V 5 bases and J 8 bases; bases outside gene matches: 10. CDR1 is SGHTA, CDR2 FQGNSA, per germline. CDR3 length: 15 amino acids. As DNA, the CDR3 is TGTGCCAGCAGCCCTAGGAGCGGGAGCCATGGGGAGCTGTTTTTT. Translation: CASSPRSGSHGELFF.

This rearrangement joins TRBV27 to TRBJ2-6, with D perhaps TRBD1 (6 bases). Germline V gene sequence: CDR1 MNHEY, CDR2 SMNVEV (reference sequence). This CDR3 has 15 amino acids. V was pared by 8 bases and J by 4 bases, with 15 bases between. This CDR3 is CASGGAWGGANVLTF. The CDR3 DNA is TGTGCCAGCGGGGGCGCTTGGGGGGGGGCCAACGTCCTGACTTTC.